These T cell receptor beta chains were read from a single sample in a study of beta chain features in type 1 diabetes. The method was immunoSEQ multiplex PCR; TCRdb's version includes in-frame clones alone and lacks a portion of them. The data show about 740,000 clones, roughly an eighth seen once. Sequencing input: naive CD4+ T cells from blood. These receptors all stem from a man between 18 and 29 years old with type 1 diabetes. Each CDR3 is given with its conserved first and last residue. Each record gives: V gene, J gene, D gene, CDR3 protein. A D gene is named only where the DNA matches it firmly.

V gene: TRBV4-1
J gene: TRBJ1-3
D gene: .
CDR3 protein: CASSLKKGDFNSGNTIYF

V gene: TRBV5-1
J gene: TRBJ2-7
D gene: .
CDR3 protein: CASSSGSYEQYF

V gene: TRBV27
J gene: TRBJ1-5
D gene: .
CDR3 protein: CASSFTGFQPQHF

V gene: TRBV15
J gene: TRBJ2-6
D gene: .
CDR3 protein: CATSPFRGGTGGANVLTF

V gene: TRBV27
J gene: TRBJ1-6
D gene: .
CDR3 protein: CASSLSRSGWNSPLHF

V gene: TRBV18
J gene: TRBJ1-2
D gene: .
CDR3 protein: CASSPGTSDGYTF

V gene: TRBV6-1
J gene: TRBJ2-3
D gene: .
CDR3 protein: CASSEVAGRRTDTQYF

V gene: TRBV19
J gene: TRBJ1-1
D gene: .
CDR3 protein: CASNSGVANTEAFF

V gene: TRBV5-1
J gene: TRBJ2-5
D gene: .
CDR3 protein: CASSSQETQYF

V gene: TRBV7-8
J gene: TRBJ2-1
D gene: TRBD1
CDR3 protein: CASSTPGQGQTYNEQFF

V gene: TRBV30
J gene: TRBJ1-5
D gene: TRBD1
CDR3 protein: CASTGEGNQPQHF

V gene: TRBV10-3
J gene: TRBJ1-2
D gene: .
CDR3 protein: CAISEWADNGYTF

V gene: TRBV18
J gene: TRBJ2-5
D gene: .
CDR3 protein: CASSPRQLQETQYF

V gene: TRBV4-1
J gene: TRBJ2-7
D gene: .
CDR3 protein: CASSLTTPSYEQYF

V gene: TRBV7-9
J gene: TRBJ1-1
D gene: .
CDR3 protein: CASSPGGDNEAFF

V gene: TRBV30
J gene: TRBJ1-6
D gene: .
CDR3 protein: CAWTVNNSPLHF

V gene: TRBV30
J gene: TRBJ1-5
D gene: TRBD1
CDR3 protein: CAWGGQGDQPQHF

V gene: TRBV4-2
J gene: TRBJ2-2
D gene: .
CDR3 protein: CASSQETLLNTGELFF

V gene: TRBV18
J gene: TRBJ1-2
D gene: .
CDR3 protein: CASSPSVVSMNYGYTF

V gene: TRBV4-2
J gene: TRBJ1-6
D gene: TRBD1
CDR3 protein: CASSQQGAGNSPLHF

V gene: TRBV27
J gene: TRBJ2-3
D gene: TRBD1
CDR3 protein: CASSPWTGKDTQYF

V gene: TRBV7-9
J gene: TRBJ2-7
D gene: TRBD1
CDR3 protein: CASSLGPTGGGYEQYF

V gene: TRBV9
J gene: TRBJ1-2
D gene: .
CDR3 protein: CASSVLDGTYGYTF

V gene: TRBV10-3
J gene: TRBJ2-2
D gene: TRBD1
CDR3 protein: CAISEQDRSNTGELFF

V gene: TRBV7-9
J gene: TRBJ1-6
D gene: .
CDR3 protein: CASSLGGFGIPLHF

V gene: TRBV5-1
J gene: TRBJ2-4
D gene: .
CDR3 protein: CASSLEGVAKNIQYF

V gene: TRBV28
J gene: TRBJ1-6
D gene: .
CDR3 protein: CASSLMGRLNFSPLHF

V gene: TRBV27
J gene: TRBJ2-1
D gene: .
CDR3 protein: CASSLDSSYNEQFF

V gene: TRBV28
J gene: TRBJ1-1
D gene: TRBD1
CDR3 protein: CASSTRDRGFTEAFF

V gene: TRBV6-5
J gene: TRBJ2-3
D gene: .
CDR3 protein: CASSPTDYHTDTQYF

V gene: TRBV6-5
J gene: TRBJ2-1
D gene: TRBD1
CDR3 protein: CASREETGNNEQFF

V gene: TRBV7-9
J gene: TRBJ2-5
D gene: .
CDR3 protein: CASSSRRGVGQETQYF

V gene: TRBV30
J gene: TRBJ2-1
D gene: .
CDR3 protein: CACRGLTYNEQFF

V gene: TRBV30
J gene: TRBJ1-2
D gene: TRBD1
CDR3 protein: CAWRPKGAPGYGYTF

V gene: TRBV2
J gene: TRBJ2-1
D gene: .
CDR3 protein: CASRPGTYNEQFF

V gene: TRBV25-1
J gene: TRBJ2-2
D gene: .
CDR3 protein: CASRSDRSNTGELFF

V gene: TRBV7-8
J gene: TRBJ2-2
D gene: .
CDR3 protein: CASSPRARRVLWDTGELFF

V gene: TRBV30
J gene: TRBJ1-3
D gene: .
CDR3 protein: CAWSVPPAFSSGNTIYF

V gene: TRBV7-9
J gene: TRBJ2-3
D gene: .
CDR3 protein: CASSLGAAALYF

V gene: TRBV15
J gene: TRBJ1-3
D gene: .
CDR3 protein: CATSRETGASGNTIYF

V gene: TRBV18
J gene: TRBJ2-5
D gene: TRBD2
CDR3 protein: CASSPGSGMQETQYF

V gene: TRBV30
J gene: TRBJ1-1
D gene: .
CDR3 protein: CAFGAYTEAFF

V gene: TRBV16
J gene: TRBJ2-1
D gene: TRBD1
CDR3 protein: CASSQDRDNEQFF

V gene: TRBV19
J gene: TRBJ1-5
D gene: .
CDR3 protein: CASSYGGGSINQPQHF

V gene: TRBV6-4
J gene: TRBJ1-2
D gene: .
CDR3 protein: CASSTQGGYGYTF

V gene: TRBV2
J gene: TRBJ2-1
D gene: .
CDR3 protein: CASSYNREVGRGFINEQFF

V gene: TRBV29-1
J gene: .
D gene: .
CDR3 protein: CSVAGVHEQYF

V gene: TRBV7-8
J gene: TRBJ2-1
D gene: .
CDR3 protein: CASSLLAAEQFF

V gene: TRBV5-4
J gene: TRBJ2-6
D gene: .
CDR3 protein: CASSPSRTGIAGGANVLTF

V gene: TRBV4-1
J gene: TRBJ2-4
D gene: .
CDR3 protein: CASSQVVLTDIQYF

V gene: TRBV30
J gene: TRBJ2-5
D gene: .
CDR3 protein: CAWSADYWATQETQYF

V gene: TRBV11-2
J gene: TRBJ2-2
D gene: .
CDR3 protein: CASSLVGIGKNTGELFF